This T cell receptor (beta chain) stems from a study of blood T cell repertoires in COVID-19. Study as a whole: Material from acute and convalescent COVID-19 was sourced from the United States, Italy and Spain. T cells, B-cell-depleted T cells, or PBMCs provided the cDNA or gDNA that served as material.

This clone was seen a few times. This CDR3 has 14 residues. V was clipped by 5 bases and J by 5 bases, with 13 bases between them. Germline CDR1 SNHLY, CDR2 FYNNEI. In the authors' workflow: Cell counts per sample came from amplifying reference gene primers. TCRdb keeps only in-frame clones here, not all; method: immunoSEQ multiplex PCR. Clone size and the V and J calls come from that table; the DNA yielded D and trimming. Altogether approximately 70,000 clones are present, about 85% being singletons, with the ten largest covering around 3.6%. This sequence joins TRBV2 and TRBJ1-5; the D gene is possibly TRBD1 (5 bases). The sequencing input was peripheral blood. The source of this sequence is a woman aged 45-65 years with COVID-19, enrolled during active disease. The CDR3 spells CASSSGGGYQPQHF. The CDR3 bases are TGTGCCAGCAGTTCCGGGGGGGGGTATCAGCCCCAGCATTTT. Based on the CDR3 plus reference TRBV2 and TRBJ1-5, the full variable domain is EPEVTQTPSHQVTQMGQEVILRCVPISNHLYFYWYRQILGQKVEFLVSFYNNEISEKSEIFDDQFSVERPDGSNFTLKIRSTKLEDSAMYFCASSSGGGYQPQHFGDGTRLSIL.